The clone carrying this T cell receptor beta chain was counted ten times or more. Its cognate antigen is unknown. This sample was taken from a study of T cells after yellow fever vaccination. With V trimmed by 5 bases and J by 10 bases, 8 bases remained unmatched. The CDR3 extends over 15 amino acids. Germline-derived CDR1 and CDR2 are MNHNS and SASEGT. UMIs were added to TCR cDNA along with a universal primer site when it was made by 5'RACE template switching. TCRdb re-called the 5' RACE reads through MiXCR, storing one row per CDR3 protein. The sample records 450,000 to 550,000 distinct CDR3 sequences, 21% being singletons. Findings and limits, study-wide: Contamination of FACS-sorted repertoires by abundant clonotypes from the bulk population could occur.

The sequenced sample was PBMCs, obtained 21 days after the first yellow fever vaccination. The chain combines TRBV6-1 with TRBJ2-1; TRBD2 aligns across 13 bases. This sequence originates from a young man who received the YFV17D yellow fever vaccine. This chain's CDR3 is CASSQRTSGGVEQFF. The CDR3 DNA reads as TGTGCCAGCAGTCAAAGGACTAGCGGGGGAGTGGAGCAGTTCTTC.